A single sample gave rise to the 24 T cell receptor beta chains below, sequenced in a study of T cell repertoires in cytomegalovirus infection (dated 2019 in TCRdb). The sequencing machine was an Illumina HiSeq 1500. Through fastp at Q25 and MiXCR, TCRdb rebuilt clones from the public reads, retaining in-frame beta chains. CDR3 protein duplicates are merged, each entry listing the most common genes and DNA. The sample records under 850,000 distinct CDR3 sequences, roughly a third of which are singletons. Of the sample, roughly 2.8% falls within the top ten clones. Input material: PBMCs. The source of these receptors is a human donor in good health (CMV status not recorded). Some clones in this sample may be carry-over from other donors' samples.

The table lists this clonotype with many counts. The chain joins TRBV10-2 to TRBJ2-1, with 8 nucleotides matching TRBD2. With V trimmed by 3 bases and J by 3 bases, 1 base remained unmatched. Germline V gene lookup returns CDR1 WSHSY and CDR2 SAAADI. CDR3 length: 14 residues. The CDR3 reads CASSELAVYNEQFF. Here the CDR3 DNA reads TGCGCCAGCAGTGAACTAGCGGTCTACAATGAGCAGTTCTTC.

On this clonotype: This likely comes from a read error, as the CDR3 has no conserved phenylalanine or tryptophan at its end. This chain joins TRBV11-3 and TRBJ2-1, with D unclear. CDR3 length: 13 amino acids. The germline V gene has CDR1 SGHNT and CDR2 YENEEA. Trimming pared 3 bases from V and 10 bases from J, leaving 13 bases between. CDR3: CASSLPGVGEQFL. CDR3 DNA: TGTGCCAGCAGCTTGCCTGGGGTTGGGGAGCAGTTCTTA.

This clonotype has only a few counts. This sequence joins TRBV15 and TRBJ1-2; TRBD1 aligns across 8 bases. The CDR3 has 14 residues. V gave up 3 bases and J gave up 7 bases; unmatched junction bases: 7. Looked up from germline, CDR1 is LNHNV and CDR2 is YYDKDF (reference sequence). The CDR3 region has the DNA TGTGCCACCAGCAGCTGGACAGGGATCGCTGGCTACACCTTC. Translated: CATSSWTGIAGYTF. Full variable domain (remainder filled in from reference TRBV15 and TRBJ1-2): DAMVIQNPRYQVTQFGKPVTLSCSQTLNHNVMYWYQQKSSQAPKLLFHYYDKDFNNEADTPDNFQSRRPNTSFCFLDIRSPGLGDTAMYLCATSSWTGIAGYTFGSGTRLTVV.

This clonotype was counted ten times or more. This sequence joins TRBV27 and TRBJ2-7; 8 bases map to TRBD2. Trimming took 9 bases from V and 0 from J; bases not matched to a gene: 1. Germline CDR1 MNHEY, CDR2 SMNVEV (reference sequence). This CDR3 has 12 residues. The CDR3 DNA is TGTGCCAGTCGGGGGGGCTCCTACGAGCAGTACTTC. Translated, it gives CASRGGSYEQYF.

The chain carries TRBV7-2 and TRBJ1-5; no clear D. The V gene lost 3 bases and the J gene lost 0 bases, with 9 bases spanning the gap. Germline values: CDR1 SGHTA, CDR2 FQGNSA. The CDR3 runs 15 residues. The CDR3 region is CASSFTIDSNQPQHF. For the CDR3, the DNA is TGTGCCAGCAGCTTTACGATCGATAGCAATCAGCCCCAGCATTTT.

This rearrangement joins TRBV7-6 to TRBJ1-2; D unresolved. Germline V gene lookup returns CDR1 SGHVS and CDR2 FNYEAQ. The CDR3 is made up of 13 amino acids. The germline V and J ends were trimmed by 5 bases and 6 bases, with 13 bases remaining between them. The CDR3: CASSVIRTDGYTF. In DNA form, the CDR3 reads TGTGCCAGCAGCGTGATACGGACGGATGGCTACACCTTC.

The CDR3 region is CSASFTDTQYF. CDR3 DNA sequence: TGCAGTGCTAGTTTCACAGATACGCAGTATTTT. V and J are TRBV20-1 and TRBJ2-3; no firm D call. Germline lookup yields CDR1 DFQATT and CDR2 SNEGSKA (reference sequence). V was cut by 3 bases and J by 2 bases, with 3 bases left in between. This CDR3 is built from 11 residues.

The chain has TRBV6-4 and TRBJ2-5, with 13 bases identical to TRBD2. CDR3 length: 15 amino acids. Unmatched junction bases numbered 1, after V lost 5 bases and J lost 1 base. In germline, CDR1 is MRHNA, CDR2 SNTAGT. CDR3 in DNA: TGTGCCAGCAGTCGGACTAGCGGGGGCCAAGAGACCCAGTACTTC. It codes for CASSRTSGGQETQYF.

The chain employs TRBV20-1 and TRBJ1-3; a possible D gene is TRBD1 (5 bases). This CDR3 comprises 14 residues. V was cut by 5 bases and J by 0 bases, with 11 bases left in between. Looked up from germline, CDR1 is DFQATT and CDR2 is SNEGSKA (reference sequence). CDR3 bases: TGCAGTGCTGACCAGGGTTCCTCTGGAAACACCATATATTTT. Its protein is CSADQGSSGNTIYF.

This clonotype was counted many times. This chain connects TRBV7-8 to TRBJ2-1; tentatively, D is TRBD2 (6 bases). The CDR3 totals 14 residues. V dropped 1 base and J dropped 5 bases, with 9 bases sitting between them. Germline V lookup: CDR1 SGHVS, CDR2 FQNEAQ. The CDR3 here is CASSLGGGNNEQFF. The CDR3 nucleotides read TGTGCCAGCAGCTTAGGAGGCGGGAACAATGAGCAGTTCTTC. Full variable domain (rest looked up from reference TRBV7-8 and TRBJ2-1): GAGVSQSPRYKVAKRGQDVALRCDPISGHVSLFWYQQALGQGPEFLTYFQNEAQLDKSGLPSDRFFAERPEGSVSTLKIQRTQQEDSAVYLCASSLGGGNNEQFFGPGTRLTVL.

In this sample, this clonotype turned up a few times. V and J are TRBV6-6 and TRBJ2-2, with 10 positions matching TRBD1. Germline CDR1 reads MNHNY; CDR2 reads SVGAGI (reference sequence). With 2 bases clipped from V and 3 bases from J, the junction kept 12 bases outside the gene matches. The CDR3 extends over 19 amino acids. CDR3 DNA sequence: TGTGCCAGCAGTTACGCCGGGACAGGGGAGCGAAGTCACACCGGGGAGCTGTTTTTT. This translates into CASSYAGTGERSHTGELFF.

The chain couples TRBV11-2 to TRBJ2-2, with 7 bases lining up with TRBD1. CDR3 length: 14 residues. CDR1 and CDR2 (germline): SGHAT, FQNNGV. The ends lost 4 bases at V and 7 bases at J; junction bases unmatched: 6. Here the CDR3 DNA reads TGTGCCAGCAGCTCTACAGGGGCGGGCGGGGAGCTGTTTTTT. Its protein is CASSSTGAGGELFF.

The chain combines TRBV29-1 with TRBJ2-1; TRBD2 matches at 7 bases. CDR1 and CDR2 from the germline V gene are SQVTM and ANQGSEA. The CDR3 has 15 amino acids. With V trimmed by 1 base and J by 1 base, 4 bases remained unmatched. DNA of the CDR3: TGCAGCGTTGAAGGAGCCGGGAGGTCCTACAATGAGCAGTTCTTC. Its translation: CSVEGAGRSYNEQFF.

This chain uses TRBV29-1 with TRBJ2-5, with a weak D call TRBD2 (5 bases). There are 11 residues in the CDR3. V dropped 3 bases and J dropped 7 bases, with 9 bases sitting between them. Germline V gives CDR1 SQVTM, CDR2 ANQGSEA. The chain's CDR3 is CSVERVGTQYF. CDR3 sequence (DNA): TGCAGCGTTGAGAGGGTGGGGACCCAGTACTTC.

This clonotype was found a few times. The chain carries TRBV25-1 and TRBJ2-7; a possible D gene is TRBD1 (5 bases). The germline V gene encodes CDR1 MGHDK and CDR2 SYGVNS. The germline V and J ends were trimmed by 2 bases and 1 base, with 12 bases remaining between them. This CDR3 has 15 amino acids. The CDR3 nucleotides read TGTGCCAGCAGTGAAGGGGCCGTGGCGTCCTACGAGCAGTACTTC. Translating it yields CASSEGAVASYEQYF.

This clonotype appeared a few times. The chain has TRBV12-3 or TRBV12-4 and TRBJ1-5; unclear D gene. This CDR3 region has 14 residues. Trimming shortened V by 8 bases and J by 0 bases, and 11 bases separated the two germline ends. CDR3 DNA: TGTGCCAGCGGATCCGGGAATAGCAATCAGCCCCAGCATTTT. Translation: CASGSGNSNQPQHF.

This clonotype was seen many times. V usage is TRBV12-3 or TRBV12-4 and J usage is TRBJ1-2; 7 bases are a match to TRBD1. There are 15 residues in the CDR3. Germline trimming cut 6 bases from V and 0 bases from J; bases unmatched to any gene: 7. The CDR3 loop is CASRDTGTANYGYTF. CDR3 nucleotides: TGTGCCAGCAGGGATACCGGGACAGCTAACTATGGCTACACCTTC.

This sequence joins TRBV29-1 and TRBJ2-3; tentative D call: TRBD2 (5 bases). Trimming left V 5 bases short and J 3 bases short, with 12 bases between. The CDR3 consists of 13 residues. Germline V gene data show CDR1 as SQVTM and CDR2 as ANQGSEA. The CDR3: CSVPDFRTDTQYF. CDR3 nucleotides: TGCAGCGTTCCGGACTTTAGGACAGATACGCAGTATTTT.

Only a few counts were recorded for this clonotype. The rearrangement links TRBV12-3 or TRBV12-4 to TRBJ2-1, with 10 bases fitting TRBD2. This CDR3 contains 19 residues. J gave up 1 base and V 2 bases, and 11 bases lay outside the gene matches. CDR3 sequence (DNA): TGTGCCAGCAGTTTAAGGAGCGGGAGGGCATATTGGTCCTACAATGAGCAGTTCTTC. Translated: CASSLRSGRAYWSYNEQFF.

The chain recombines TRBV4-2 with TRBJ1-2; no clear D gene. From germline, CDR1 is LGHNA and CDR2 YNFKEQ. The CDR3 loop spans 15 amino acids. The V and J ends lost 2 bases and 1 base respectively, with 11 bases between them. In DNA form, the CDR3 reads TGTGCCAGCAGCCAAACCGGAGAATTTAACTATGGCTACACCTTC. Translating it yields CASSQTGEFNYGYTF.

This clonotype was detected many times. The chain uses TRBV7-2 and TRBJ2-5, with a tentative D call TRBD2 (5 bases). CDR1 is SGHTA and CDR2 is FQGNSA in the germline V gene. The CDR3 extends over 15 amino acids. The V and J ends lost 3 bases and 1 base respectively, with 12 bases between them. This CDR3 reads CASSLRSGIQETQYF. DNA for the CDR3: TGTGCCAGCAGCTTGAGATCGGGGATCCAAGAGACCCAGTACTTC.

This chain connects TRBV27 to TRBJ2-7, with 10 bases lining up with TRBD1. The CDR3 loop spans 15 amino acids. Germline V gene lookup returns CDR1 MNHEY and CDR2 SMNVEV (reference sequence). V trimming: 6 bases; J trimming: 9 bases; junction bases outside the gene matches: 14. In DNA form, the CDR3 reads TGTGCCAGCAGACGCGGGACAGGGGAAAGACAAGTGCAGTACTTC. The encoded protein is CASRRGTGERQVQYF.

This clonotype was seen once. The chain carries TRBV7-9 and TRBJ1-2; tentatively, D is TRBD1 (6 bases). Trimming left V 1 base short and J 0 bases short, with 9 bases between. CDR1 is SEHNR, CDR2 FQNEAQ, per germline (reference sequence). The CDR3 totals 15 residues. CDR3 residues: CASSLVTGPNYGYTF. The CDR3, as DNA: TGTGCCAGCAGCTTAGTGACAGGACCTAACTATGGCTACACCTTC.

The chain links TRBV20-1 to TRBJ1-6; D unresolved. Germline V gene lookup returns CDR1 DFQATT and CDR2 SNEGSKA (reference sequence). This CDR3 has 15 amino acids. Trimming removed 0 bases from V and 7 bases from J, with 13 bases in between. CDR3 sequence: CSARDRRSANSPLHF. DNA for the CDR3: TGCAGTGCTAGAGATAGACGATCGGCCAATTCACCCCTCCACTTT.